The clone carrying this T cell receptor (beta chain) was found once. Antigen: not known. V was pared by 4 bases and J by 3 bases, with 4 bases of the junction left unmatched. Germline V gene lookup returns CDR1 SGHRS and CDR2 YFSETQ. The CDR3 is 16 amino acids. The data derive from a study of cytomegalovirus exposure and HLA in healthy donors. About the research overall: Among roughly 190 million T cells, an earlier analysis found 117 million unique TCR beta sequences. Notes on the study in general: Sequencing artifact likely explains a cluster of highly shared sequence variants. In vitro checks showed that a few CMV-associated chains really do target CMV antigens.

At the time of sampling, donors were nominally healthy, though unrecorded immune exposures were likely. PCR employed 60 Vbeta and 13 Jbeta primers. Measured with immunoSEQ multiplex PCR; TCRdb has only the in-frame clones, and not every one. This sample has 100,000 or so clones, with around 86% found just once. The TCR comes from a man aged 25 to 40 in good health and CMV-seropositive. Sequencing used PBMCs. This chain uses TRBV5-1 with TRBJ2-3; TRBD2 matches 14 bases. The CDR3 sequence is CASSQTSGGATDTQYF. CDR3 sequence (DNA): TGCGCCAGCAGCCAGACTAGCGGGGGGGCGACAGATACGCAGTATTTT.